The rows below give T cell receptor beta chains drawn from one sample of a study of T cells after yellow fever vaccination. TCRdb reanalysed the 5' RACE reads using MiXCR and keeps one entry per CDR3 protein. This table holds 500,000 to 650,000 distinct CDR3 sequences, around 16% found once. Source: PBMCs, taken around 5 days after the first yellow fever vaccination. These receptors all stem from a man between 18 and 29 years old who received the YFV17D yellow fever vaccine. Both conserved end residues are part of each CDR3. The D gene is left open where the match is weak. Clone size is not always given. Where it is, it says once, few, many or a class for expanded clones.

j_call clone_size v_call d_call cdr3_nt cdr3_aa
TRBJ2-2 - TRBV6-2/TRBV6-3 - TGTGCCAGCACCTTACGTGGGGGATCGAACACCGGGGAGCTGTTTTTT CASTLRGGSNTGELFF
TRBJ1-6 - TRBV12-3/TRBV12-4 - TGTGCCAGCAGTTTTGGGTACGTCGGCTCACCCCTCCACTTT CASSFGYVGSPLHF
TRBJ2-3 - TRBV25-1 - TGTGCCAGCAGGGACAGATGGGGCACAGATACGCAGTATTTT CASRDRWGTDTQYF
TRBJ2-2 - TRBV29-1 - TGCAGCGTTGTACTGATAGCGGAGGGGACCGGGGAGCTGTTTTTT CSVVLIAEGTGELFF
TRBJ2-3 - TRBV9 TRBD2 TGTGCCAGCAGCGTAGGTAGTAGCGGGGGCCCCGTCACAGATACGCAGTATTTT CASSVGSSGGPVTDTQYF
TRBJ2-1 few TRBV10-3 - TGTGCCATCGGAAGCTCCTACAATGAGCAGTTCTTC CAIGSSYNEQFF
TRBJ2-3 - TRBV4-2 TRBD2 TGTGCCAGCAGCCAAGACGCTAGCGGGACAGATACGCAGTATTTT CASSQDASGTDTQYF
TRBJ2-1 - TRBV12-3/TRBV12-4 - TGTGCCAGCAGAACGAGACTGGGTACCTACAATGAGCAGTTCTTC CASRTRLGTYNEQFF
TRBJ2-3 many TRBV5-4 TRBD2 TGTGCCAGCAGCTCGACGACTAGCGGGGCATATACGCAGTATTTT CASSSTTSGAYTQYF
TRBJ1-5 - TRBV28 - TGTGCCAGCGGATTTACCGGGGGGGTTCAGCCCCAGCATTTT CASGFTGGVQPQHF
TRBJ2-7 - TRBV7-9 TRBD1 TGTGCCAGCAGCCCACGGAAGGGACAGGGGGCGGAGGAGCAGTACTTC CASSPRKGQGAEEQYF
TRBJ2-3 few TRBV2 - TGTGCCAGCACTCCGGAACAGGGCACAGATACGCAGTATTTT CASTPEQGTDTQYF
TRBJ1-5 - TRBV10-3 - TGTGCCATCAGTGACGGGTATAGCAATCAGCCCCAGCATTTT CAISDGYSNQPQHF
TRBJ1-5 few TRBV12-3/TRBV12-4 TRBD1 TGTGCCAGCAGTAAACAGGGGGCTAGTCAGCCCCAGCATTTT CASSKQGASQPQHF
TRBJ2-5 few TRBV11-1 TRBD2 TGTGCCAGCAGCTTAGGCCGGACTAGCGGGGGGGAGGCAGAGACCCAGTACTTC CASSLGRTSGGEAETQYF
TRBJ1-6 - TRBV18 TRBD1 TGTGCCAGCTCACCCGAGGAGGGGGCTTATAATTCACCCCTCCACTTT CASSPEEGAYNSPLHF
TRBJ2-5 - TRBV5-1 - TGCGCCAGCAGCGCGGACAGTCCCCAAGAGACCCAGTACTTC CASSADSPQETQYF
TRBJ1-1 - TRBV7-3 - TGTGCCAGCCGGGCGCAGGGGACCCTGAACACTGAAGCTTTCTTT CASRAQGTLNTEAFF
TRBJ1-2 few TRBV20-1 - TGCAGTGCTAGAGATCGCAAGGGGCAAGGCAATGGCTACACCTTC CSARDRKGQGNGYTF
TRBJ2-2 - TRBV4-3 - TGCGCCAGCAGCCAAGATGGGACGGTGAACACCGGGGAGCTGTTTTTT CASSQDGTVNTGELFF
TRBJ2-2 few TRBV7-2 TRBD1 TGTGCCAGCAGTAGGACAGGGGCCGGCTTTAGCGGGGAGCTGTTTTTT CASSRTGAGFSGELFF
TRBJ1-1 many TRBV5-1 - TGCGCCAGCAGCTGGGACGGCGGGAACACTGAAGCTTTCTTT CASSWDGGNTEAFF
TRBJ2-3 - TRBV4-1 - TGCGCCAGCAGCCAAGATTTGTGGGGTGCCAGATACACGCAGTATTTT CASSQDLWGARYTQYF
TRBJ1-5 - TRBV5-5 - TGTGCCAGCAGCCCGCTCGGGGAACGTGGCAATCAGCCCCAGCATTTT CASSPLGERGNQPQHF
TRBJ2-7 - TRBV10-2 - TGCGCCAGCAGTGAGGAACGACCCCTTCGCGAGCAGTACTTC CASSEERPLREQYF
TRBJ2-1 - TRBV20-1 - TGCAGTGCCAGACAGCCTCTTGGGTTCAATGAGCAGTTCTTC CSARQPLGFNEQFF
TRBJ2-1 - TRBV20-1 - TGCAGTGCTAGACTCAGGGGGGGCCTCAATGAGCAGTTCTTC CSARLRGGLNEQFF
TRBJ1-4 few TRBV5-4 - TGTGCCAGCAGCTTGGACGGCGTCGCTTTAGCTAATGAAAAACTGTTTTTT CASSLDGVALANEKLFF
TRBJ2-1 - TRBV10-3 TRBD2 TGTGCCATCAGTGGGGAGGGCTACAATGAGCAGTTCTTC CAISGEGYNEQFF
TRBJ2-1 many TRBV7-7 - TGTGCTAGCAGCCAAGACAGGAATCGTCTCAATGAGCAGTTCTTC CASSQDRNRLNEQFF
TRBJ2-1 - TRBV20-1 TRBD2 TGCAGTGCTAGAGATCCCGGACTAGCGCATGAGCAGTTCTTC CSARDPGLAHEQFF
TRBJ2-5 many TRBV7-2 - TGTGCCAGCAGCTTGCAGGGATCCGGGGAGACCCAGTACTTC CASSLQGSGETQYF
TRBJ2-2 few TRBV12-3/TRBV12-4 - TGTGCCAGCAGTCCAGTCTCCGGGGGTCGAGGCGGGGAGCTGTTTTTT CASSPVSGGRGGELFF
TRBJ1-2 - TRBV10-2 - TGCGCCAGCAGTGTGGCCAGGGGTAACTATGGCTACACCTTC CASSVARGNYGYTF
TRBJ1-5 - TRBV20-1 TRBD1 TGCAGTGCCTCACCCTCAACAGGGGCCCCCTTTAATCAGCCCCAGCATTTT CSASPSTGAPFNQPQHF
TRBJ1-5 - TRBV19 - TGTGCCAGTAAGAATAAGGCCAAAGCAGGCAATCAGCCCCAGCATTTT CASKNKAKAGNQPQHF
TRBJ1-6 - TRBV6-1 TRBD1 TGTGCCAGCAGACTGGGACAGGGGAGCTCCTATAATTCACCCCTCCACTTT CASRLGQGSSYNSPLHF
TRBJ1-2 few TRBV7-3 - TGTGCCAGCAGCCCCTGGCGGGGAGGAGGCTACACCTTC CASSPWRGGGYTF
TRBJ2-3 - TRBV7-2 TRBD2 TGTGCCAGCAGCTTAGCGTTAGCGGGGGCAGATACGCAGTATTTT CASSLALAGADTQYF
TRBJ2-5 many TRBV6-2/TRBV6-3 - TGTGCCAGCAGTTACTTTGAGACCCAGTACTTC CASSYFETQYF
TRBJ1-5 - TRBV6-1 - TGTGCCAGCCTCGGGGGGGCTTATCAGCCCCAGCATTTT CASLGGAYQPQHF
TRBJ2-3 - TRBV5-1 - TGCGCCAGCAGCCCCGCCCTTTTTGAGACAGATACGCAGTATTTT CASSPALFETDTQYF
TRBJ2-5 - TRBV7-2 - TGTGCCAGCAGCTTTGACTACCCGACGACCCAGTACTTC CASSFDYPTTQYF